This TCR beta chain emerged from a study of shared clonotypes between healthy human individuals. Clones were sequenced by immunoSEQ multiplex PCR, and TCRdb holds only the in-frame ones, with some missing. The sample shows 2.5 million or so clones, more than 80% of them seen only once. Regarding this clone: Different DNA sequences within this sample yield the same CDR3.

The CDR3 has 13 amino acids. Germline CDR1 MNHEY, CDR2 SVGAGI. Trimming removed 6 bases from V and 3 bases from J; junction bases left unmatched: 3. Source material: naive CD4+ T cells sorted from blood. The subset was: CD45RA+ positively selected. V and J are TRBV6-5 and TRBJ2-7, with 9 positions matching TRBD2. The source of this sequence is a man younger than 35 in good health. The CDR3, as DNA: TGTGCCAGCAGGGCTAGCGGGGTCTACGAGCAGTACTTC. It translates to CASRASGVYEQYF.